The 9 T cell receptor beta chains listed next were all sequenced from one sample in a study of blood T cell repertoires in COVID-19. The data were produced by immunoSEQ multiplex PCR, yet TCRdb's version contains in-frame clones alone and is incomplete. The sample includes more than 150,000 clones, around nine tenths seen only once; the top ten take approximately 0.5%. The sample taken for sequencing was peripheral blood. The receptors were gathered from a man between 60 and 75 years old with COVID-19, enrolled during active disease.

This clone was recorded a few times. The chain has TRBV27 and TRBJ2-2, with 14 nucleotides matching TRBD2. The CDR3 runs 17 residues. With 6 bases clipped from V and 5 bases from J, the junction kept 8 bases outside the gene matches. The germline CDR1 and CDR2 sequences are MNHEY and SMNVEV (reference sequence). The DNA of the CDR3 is TGTGCCAGCAGGACTAGCGGGAGGGCCTTGAGTACCGGGGAGCTGTTTTTT. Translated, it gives CASRTSGRALSTGELFF.

The CDR3 spells CASSSTPGQGAEKLFF. CDR3 in DNA: TGCGCCAGCAGCTCGACCCCGGGACAGGGGGCTGAAAAACTGTTTTTT. The chain links TRBV5-1 to TRBJ1-4, with 12 bases that match TRBD1. The CDR3 consists of 16 residues. CDR1 and CDR2 (germline): SGHRS, YFSETQ. Trimming removed 3 bases from V and 7 bases from J; junction bases left unmatched: 7. Filled out from reference TRBV5-1 and TRBJ1-4, the complete variable domain reads KAGVTQTPRYLIKTRGQQVTLSCSPISGHRSVSWYQQTPGQGLQFLFEYFSETQRNKGNFPGRFSGRQFSNSRSEMNVSTLELGDSALYLCASSSTPGQGAEKLFFGSGTQLSVL.

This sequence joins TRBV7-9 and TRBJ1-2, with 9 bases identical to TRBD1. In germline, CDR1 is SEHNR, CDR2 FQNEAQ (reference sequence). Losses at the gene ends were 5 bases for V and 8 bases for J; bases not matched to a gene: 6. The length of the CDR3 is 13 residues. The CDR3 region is CASSPPGQGGYTF. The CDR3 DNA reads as TGTGCCAGCAGCCCACCAGGACAGGGGGGCTACACCTTC.

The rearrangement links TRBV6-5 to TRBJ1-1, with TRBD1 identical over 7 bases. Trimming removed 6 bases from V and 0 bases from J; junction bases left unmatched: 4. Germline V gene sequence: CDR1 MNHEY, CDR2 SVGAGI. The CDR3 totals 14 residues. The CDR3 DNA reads TGTGCCAGCAGGGGGACAGCGATGAACACTGAAGCTTTCTTT. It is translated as CASRGTAMNTEAFF.

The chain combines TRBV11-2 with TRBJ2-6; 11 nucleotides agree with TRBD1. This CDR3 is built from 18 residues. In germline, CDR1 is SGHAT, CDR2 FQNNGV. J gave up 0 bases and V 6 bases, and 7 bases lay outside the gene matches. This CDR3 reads CASSTSGTGGSGANVLTF. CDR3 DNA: TGTGCCAGCAGTACCTCCGGGACAGGGGGCTCTGGGGCCAACGTCCTGACTTTC.

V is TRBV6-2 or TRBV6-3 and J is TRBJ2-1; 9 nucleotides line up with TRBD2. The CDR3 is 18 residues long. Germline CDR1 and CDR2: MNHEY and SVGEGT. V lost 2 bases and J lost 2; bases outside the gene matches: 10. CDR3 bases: TGTGCCAGCAGTTACCCAACTAGGCTAGCGGGAACCTACAATGAGCAGTTCTTC. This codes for CASSYPTRLAGTYNEQFF.

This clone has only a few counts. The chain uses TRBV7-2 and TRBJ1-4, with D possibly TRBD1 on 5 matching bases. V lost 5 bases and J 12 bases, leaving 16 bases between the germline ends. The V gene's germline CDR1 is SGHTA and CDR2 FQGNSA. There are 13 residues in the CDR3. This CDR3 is CASSRNRQLELFF. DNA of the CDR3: TGTGCCAGCAGCCGAAATAGACAGCTCGAACTGTTTTTT.

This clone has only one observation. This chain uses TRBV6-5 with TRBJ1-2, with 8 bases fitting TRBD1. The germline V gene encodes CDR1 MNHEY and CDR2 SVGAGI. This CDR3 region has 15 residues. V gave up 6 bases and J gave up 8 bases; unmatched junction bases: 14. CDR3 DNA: TGTGCCAGCAGCCTCAGCCAGGGGGCGCCTGGGGGCTACACCTTC. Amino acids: CASSLSQGAPGGYTF.

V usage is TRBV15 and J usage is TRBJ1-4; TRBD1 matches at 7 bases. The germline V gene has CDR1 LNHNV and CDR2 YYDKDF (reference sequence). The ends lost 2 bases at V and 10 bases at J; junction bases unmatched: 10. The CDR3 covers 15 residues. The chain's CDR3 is CATSRMGTDVGKLFF. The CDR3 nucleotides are TGTGCCACCAGCAGAATGGGGACAGACGTAGGAAAACTGTTTTTT. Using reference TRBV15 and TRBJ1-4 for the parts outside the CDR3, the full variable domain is DAMVIQNPRYQVTQFGKPVTLSCSQTLNHNVMYWYQQKSSQAPKLLFHYYDKDFNNEADTPDNFQSRRPNTSFCFLDIRSPGLGDTAMYLCATSRMGTDVGKLFFGSGTQLSVL.